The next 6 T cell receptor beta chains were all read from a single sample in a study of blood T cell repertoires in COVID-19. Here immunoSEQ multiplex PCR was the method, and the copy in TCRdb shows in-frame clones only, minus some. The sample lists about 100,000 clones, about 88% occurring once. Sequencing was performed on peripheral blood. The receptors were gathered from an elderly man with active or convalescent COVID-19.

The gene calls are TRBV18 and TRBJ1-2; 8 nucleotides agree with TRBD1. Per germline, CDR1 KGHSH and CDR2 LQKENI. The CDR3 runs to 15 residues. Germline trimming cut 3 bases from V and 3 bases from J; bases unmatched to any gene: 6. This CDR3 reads CASSPGQGGHYGYTF. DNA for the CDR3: TGTGCCAGCTCACCCGGACAGGGAGGACACTATGGCTACACCTTC.

The CDR3 sequence is CASSRDLSTDTQYF. The CDR3 DNA reads TGCGCCAGCAGCAGGGACTTAAGCACAGATACGCAGTATTTT. The chain uses TRBV5-1 and TRBJ2-3; possibly TRBD2 for D (6 bases). The CDR3 loop spans 14 amino acids. Trimming removed 4 bases from V and 0 bases from J, with 9 bases in between. From germline, CDR1 is SGHRS and CDR2 YFSETQ.

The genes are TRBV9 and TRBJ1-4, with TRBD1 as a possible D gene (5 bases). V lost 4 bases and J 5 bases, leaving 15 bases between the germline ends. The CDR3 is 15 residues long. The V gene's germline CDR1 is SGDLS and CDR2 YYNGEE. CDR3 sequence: CASSSTTGWNEKLFF. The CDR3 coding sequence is TGTGCCAGCAGCTCAACTACAGGTTGGAATGAAAAACTGTTTTTT.

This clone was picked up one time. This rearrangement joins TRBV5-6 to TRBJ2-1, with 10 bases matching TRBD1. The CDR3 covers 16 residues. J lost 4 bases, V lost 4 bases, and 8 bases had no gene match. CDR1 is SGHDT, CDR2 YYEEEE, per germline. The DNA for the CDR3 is TGTGCCAGCAGCACCTTGGGGACAGGGGATTACAATGAGCAGTTCTTC. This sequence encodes CASSTLGTGDYNEQFF.

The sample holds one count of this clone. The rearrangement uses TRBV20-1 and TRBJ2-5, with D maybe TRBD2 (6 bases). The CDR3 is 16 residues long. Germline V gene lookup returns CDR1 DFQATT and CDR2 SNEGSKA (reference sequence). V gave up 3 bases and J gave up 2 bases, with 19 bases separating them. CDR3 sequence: CSASLGGSGSQETQYF. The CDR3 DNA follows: TGCAGTGCTAGTTTGGGGGGAAGCGGATCTCAAGAGACCCAGTACTTC.

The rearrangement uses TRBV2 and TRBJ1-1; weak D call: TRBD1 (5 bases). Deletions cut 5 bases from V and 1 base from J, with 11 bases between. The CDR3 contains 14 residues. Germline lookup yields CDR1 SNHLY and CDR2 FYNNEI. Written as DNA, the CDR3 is TGTGCCAGCAGTCCCTGGGGCGAGAACACTGAAGCTTTCTTT. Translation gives CASSPWGENTEAFF.